A single T cell receptor beta chain is shown here with its context. Its antigen is not known. It was with a sample-barcoded 5' primer and a J-beta primer mix that a second PCR of roughly 6 to 12 cycles was run. A template-switch adaptor containing 12 random nucleotides labeled each cDNA molecule. TCRdb redid the calling of the 5' RACE reads with MiXCR, one entry per CDR3 protein. The sample lists approximately 1,000,000 distinct CDR3 sequences, roughly two fifths occurring once. This CDR3 has 11 amino acids. Germline CDR1 and CDR2: DFQATT and SNEGSKA (reference sequence). V was trimmed by 3 bases and J by 7 bases, leaving 9 bases between them. The data were obtained in a study of blood T cells in healthy people across ages. Study-wide results and caveats: Observed TCR beta diversity per million T cells went down as age went up. This fall followed a roughly linear course with age.

The source material was blood. The V gene is TRBV20-1, the J gene TRBJ1-1; D not resolved. The receptor comes from a man in his late teens or twenties in good health. The CDR3 nucleotides are TGCAGTGCTAGGGTCAAATTTGAAGCTTTCTTT. It specifies CSARVKFEAFF.